Presented here are 23 T cell receptor beta chains from one specimen sequenced in a study of shared clonotypes between healthy human individuals. Libraries were prepared by immunoSEQ multiplex PCR; TCRdb keeps only in-frame clonotypes and omits some of them. This table has over a million clones, roughly 96% appearing once. Material: naive CD4+ T cells sorted from blood. Subset reported: CD45RA+ positively selected. The receptors come from a man aged 25 to 40 in good health.

The gene calls are TRBV5-1 and TRBJ2-4, with 10 bases identical to TRBD2. Germline V gene lookup returns CDR1 SGHRS and CDR2 YFSETQ. Trimming at V came to 4 bases and at J to 13 bases, leaving 20 bases not matched to a gene. This CDR3 region has 17 residues. The DNA of the CDR3 is TGCGCCAGCAGCGTAATAGCGGGAGGCCCTATAACCGCCCACCAGTACTTC. Translation gives CASSVIAGGPITAHQYF.

The rearrangement links TRBV29-1 to TRBJ1-5; perhaps TRBD1 as D (5 bases). CDR3 length equals 13 residues. V gave up 6 bases and J gave up 3 bases, with 12 bases separating them. Germline CDR1 SQVTM, CDR2 ANQGSEA. As DNA, the CDR3 is TGCAGCGTCGGGTCAGGGCTCAATCAGCCCCAGCATTTT. Its protein is CSVGSGLNQPQHF.

The J gene is TRBJ1-5, the V gene TRBV19; no definite D call. The CDR3 runs 15 residues. V was shortened by 5 bases and J by 2 bases, with 13 bases between the two germline ends. Germline V gene data show CDR1 as LNHDA and CDR2 as SQIVND (reference sequence). CDR3 DNA sequence: TGTGCCAGTAGTCTTAGGGATATTGGCAATCAGCCCCAGCATTTT. Translated, it gives CASSLRDIGNQPQHF.

The CDR3 DNA follows: TGTGCCAGCAGCTCTGGACTACACAATGAGCAGTTCTTC. Protein sequence: CASSSGLHNEQFF. The chain has TRBV7-2 and TRBJ2-1; a possible D gene is TRBD2 (6 bases). The V gene's germline CDR1 is SGHTA and CDR2 FQGNSA. Trimming left V 4 bases short and J 5 bases short, with 9 bases between. This CDR3 comprises 13 residues.

In DNA, the CDR3 is TGTGCCAGCAGTTTATTCGGCAGGGGGTTGAGTGAGCAGTTCTTC. As protein: CASSLFGRGLSEQFF. The rearrangement joins TRBV28 to TRBJ2-1, with 7 bases aligning to TRBD1. The germline CDR1 and CDR2 sequences are MDHEN and SYDVKM. Trimming at V came to 1 base and at J to 9 bases, leaving 9 bases not matched to a gene. The CDR3 is made up of 15 amino acids.

The chain has TRBV2 and TRBJ2-7; the D is unclear. Germline values: CDR1 SNHLY, CDR2 FYNNEI. Between the trimmed V and J ends, which lost 5 bases and 0 bases, there was a span of 11 bases. This CDR3 comprises 14 residues. DNA of the CDR3: TGTGCCAGCAGTACGGTTAAGAACTCCTACGAGCAGTACTTC. This encodes CASSTVKNSYEQYF. Filled out from reference TRBV2 and TRBJ2-7, the complete variable domain reads EPEVTQTPSHQVTQMGQEVILRCVPISNHLYFYWYRQILGQKVEFLVSFYNNEISEKSEIFDDQFSVERPDGSNFTLKIRSTKLEDSAMYFCASSTVKNSYEQYFGPGTRLTVT.

The chain employs TRBV9 and TRBJ1-2, with no clear D. The CDR3 spans 13 residues. V shed 0 bases and J shed 4 bases, with 7 bases lying between them. The germline V gene encodes CDR1 SGDLS and CDR2 YYNGEE. The CDR3 region has the DNA TGTGCCAGCAGCGTAGGGTCGGGCTATGGCTACACCTTC. It is translated as CASSVGSGYGYTF.

The CDR3 loop is CASSLNAGVLETQYF. The CDR3 DNA follows: TGCGCCAGCAGCTTAAATGCAGGGGTTTTGGAGACCCAGTACTTC. The chain recombines TRBV5-1 with TRBJ2-5; tentatively, D is TRBD1 (6 bases). V lost 2 bases, J lost 5 bases, and 16 bases lay in between. This CDR3 region has 15 residues. Germline assignment: CDR1 SGHRS and CDR2 YFSETQ. Supplemented by reference TRBV5-1 and TRBJ2-5, the full variable domain reads KAGVTQTPRYLIKTRGQQVTLSCSPISGHRSVSWYQQTPGQGLQFLFEYFSETQRNKGNFPGRFSGRQFSNSRSEMNVSTLELGDSALYLCASSLNAGVLETQYFGPGTRLLVL.

The chain recombines TRBV7-2 with TRBJ2-5, with 11 bases aligning to TRBD2. Trimming took 0 bases from V and 5 from J; bases not matched to a gene: 5. The CDR3 runs 16 residues. Germline V gives CDR1 SGHTA, CDR2 FQGNSA. The chain's CDR3 is CASSLASGRATETQYF. The CDR3 coding sequence is TGTGCCAGCAGCTTAGCTAGCGGGAGGGCCACGGAGACCCAGTACTTC.

The rearrangement joins TRBV9 to TRBJ2-1; tentative D call: TRBD2 (5 bases). Germline loops: CDR1 SGDLS, CDR2 YYNGEE. The V end was cut by 4 bases, the J end by 8 bases, with 16 bases between. The CDR3 contains 14 residues. The CDR3 here is CASSPTRSGDEQFF. As DNA, the CDR3 is TGTGCCAGCAGCCCCACACGAAGCGGCGATGAGCAGTTCTTC.

The chain combines TRBV27 with TRBJ2-7; a possible D gene is TRBD1 (6 bases). V dropped 4 bases and J dropped 2 bases, with 15 bases sitting between them. The germline V gene encodes CDR1 MNHEY and CDR2 SMNVEV (reference sequence). The CDR3 runs 15 residues. The chain's CDR3 is CASSYRTESTYEQYF. CDR3 DNA sequence: TGTGCCAGCAGTTACCGGACAGAGTCTACCTACGAGCAGTACTTC.

The rearrangement uses TRBV5-1 and TRBJ2-7; D is perhaps TRBD1 (6 bases). The V end was cut by 6 bases, the J end by 3 bases, with 19 bases between. Germline loops: CDR1 SGHRS, CDR2 YFSETQ. CDR3 length: 15 residues. CDR3 protein: CASTTGTQKLYEQYF. CDR3 bases: TGCGCCAGCACCACCGGGACACAGAAACTCTACGAGCAGTACTTC.

Concerning this clone itself: The same CDR3 can be traced to other DNA sequences in this sample. This chain uses TRBV5-1 with TRBJ1-3, with no clear D. V was pared by 0 bases and J by 0 bases, with 7 bases between. Per the germline V gene, CDR1 is SGHRS and CDR2 is YFSETQ. The CDR3 loop spans 15 amino acids. This chain's CDR3 is CASSLASGSGNTIYF. CDR3 in DNA: TGCGCCAGCAGCTTGGCCAGTGGCTCTGGAAACACCATATATTTT. The whole variable domain, filled in from reference TRBV5-1 and TRBJ1-3, reads KAGVTQTPRYLIKTRGQQVTLSCSPISGHRSVSWYQQTPGQGLQFLFEYFSETQRNKGNFPGRFSGRQFSNSRSEMNVSTLELGDSALYLCASSLASGSGNTIYFGEGSWLTVV.

The chain uses TRBV4-3 and TRBJ2-7; 12 nucleotides match TRBD2. After removal of 5 bases from V and 3 bases from J, the junction contained 20 bases not matched to a gene. Germline V gives CDR1 LGHNA, CDR2 YSLEER. The CDR3 runs 20 residues. Here the CDR3 reads CASSKAPWGTSGLVSYEQYF. The CDR3 DNA sequence: TGCGCCAGCAGCAAAGCCCCTTGGGGGACTAGCGGGTTGGTGAGCTACGAGCAGTACTTC.

The chain has TRBV10-3 and TRBJ2-7, with 7 bases aligning to TRBD1. This CDR3 comprises 16 residues. Germline V gene lookup returns CDR1 ENHRY and CDR2 SYGVKD. V lost 3 bases, J lost 3 bases, and 11 bases stayed unmatched. CDR3 protein: CAISDLPGQSSYEQYF. The DNA of the CDR3 is TGTGCCATCAGTGACTTACCGGGACAGTCAAGCTACGAGCAGTACTTC.

The V call is TRBV5-1, the J call TRBJ2-1; tentative D call: TRBD1 (6 bases). The CDR3 is 15 amino acids. Between the trimmed V and J ends, which lost 0 bases and 4 bases, there was a span of 11 bases. The germline V gene has CDR1 SGHRS and CDR2 YFSETQ. The CDR3 here is CASSLAGALYNEQFF. CDR3 DNA: TGCGCCAGCAGCTTGGCAGGGGCCCTGTACAATGAGCAGTTCTTC. The variable domain in full, with the rest retrieved from reference TRBV5-1 and TRBJ2-1, is KAGVTQTPRYLIKTRGQQVTLSCSPISGHRSVSWYQQTPGQGLQFLFEYFSETQRNKGNFPGRFSGRQFSNSRSEMNVSTLELGDSALYLCASSLAGALYNEQFFGPGTRLTVL.

The chain joins TRBV19 to TRBJ2-7, with D tentatively TRBD2 (5 bases). The CDR3 sequence is 14 residues long. CDR1 LNHDA and CDR2 SQIVND come from the germline V gene (reference sequence). V was shortened by 1 base and J by 4 bases, with 11 bases between the two germline ends. As DNA, the CDR3 is TGTGCCAGTAGTATAGGAGGGTTCAGATACGAGCAGTACTTC. It is translated as CASSIGGFRYEQYF.

The V call is TRBV10-3, the J call TRBJ2-1; D ambiguous. The V end lost 3 bases, the J end lost 9 bases, and 18 bases lay between the germline ends. In germline, CDR1 is ENHRY, CDR2 SYGVKD. This CDR3 region has 15 residues. In DNA, the CDR3 is TGTGCCATCAGTGACGGTACCTACCGCAACGCTGAGCAGTTCTTC. Encoded protein: CAISDGTYRNAEQFF.

The chain uses TRBV9 and TRBJ2-1; no clear D gene. The CDR3 totals 14 residues. Germline V gene data show CDR1 as SGDLS and CDR2 as YYNGEE. V lost 4 bases and J lost 0, with 8 bases in between. The CDR3 here is CASSPHPSYNEQFF. In DNA, the CDR3 is TGTGCCAGCAGCCCACATCCCTCCTACAATGAGCAGTTCTTC.

This clone has just one count. This rearrangement joins TRBV27 to TRBJ2-7, with 8 bases that match TRBD2. The CDR3 has 15 residues. Per germline, CDR1 MNHEY and CDR2 SMNVEV (reference sequence). Trimming took 3 bases from V and 2 from J; bases not matched to a gene: 6. Here the CDR3 DNA reads TGTGCCAGCAGTTTCAGGGCGGGAGGCCCCTACGAGCAGTACTTC. This translates into CASSFRAGGPYEQYF.

The V call is TRBV29-1, the J call TRBJ1-2; the D gene is possibly TRBD1 (5 bases). V was cut by 3 bases and J by 4 bases, with 15 bases left in between. Germline V gives CDR1 SQVTM, CDR2 ANQGSEA. CDR3 length: 14 residues. In DNA form, the CDR3 reads TGCAGCGTTGATGAGGGACCGGGGGGCTATGGCTACACCTTC. This sequence encodes CSVDEGPGGYGYTF.

The rearrangement links TRBV7-8 to TRBJ2-5; 9 nucleotides match TRBD1. The germline V gene has CDR1 SGHVS and CDR2 FQNEAQ. The CDR3 is made up of 19 amino acids. J was trimmed by 9 bases and V by 2 bases; bases with no gene match: 22. The CDR3 DNA follows: TGTGCCAGCAGCTTATTCTCGGGACAGGGCTTGGGAAACAAGAGACCCCAGTACTTC. Translating it yields CASSLFSGQGLGNKRPQYF. Based on the CDR3 plus reference TRBV7-8 and TRBJ2-5, the full variable domain is GAGVSQSPRYKVAKRGQDVALRCDPISGHVSLFWYQQALGQGPEFLTYFQNEAQLDKSGLPSDRFFAERPEGSVSTLKIQRTQQEDSAVYLCASSLFSGQGLGNKRPQYFGPGTRLLVL.

V usage is TRBV7-9 and J usage is TRBJ2-1; 12 bases map to TRBD2. Germline CDR1 SEHNR, CDR2 FQNEAQ (reference sequence). CDR3 size: 19 residues. Losses at the gene ends were 1 base for V and 6 bases for J; bases not matched to a gene: 13. The CDR3 nucleotides read TGTGCCAGCAGCTTAGTGGCTAGCGGGAGGGCCGGGGGGAGCAATGAGCAGTTCTTC. It translates to CASSLVASGRAGGSNEQFF.